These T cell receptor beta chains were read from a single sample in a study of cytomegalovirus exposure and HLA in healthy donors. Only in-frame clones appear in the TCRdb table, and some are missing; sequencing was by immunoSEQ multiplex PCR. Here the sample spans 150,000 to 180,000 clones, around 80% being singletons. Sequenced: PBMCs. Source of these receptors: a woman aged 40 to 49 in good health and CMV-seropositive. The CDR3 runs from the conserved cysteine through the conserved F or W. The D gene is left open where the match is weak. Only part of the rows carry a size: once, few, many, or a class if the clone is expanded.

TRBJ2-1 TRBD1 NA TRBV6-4 TGTGCCAGCAGACTCGGGACAGGGTTAAGTGAGCAGTTCTTC CASRLGTGLSEQFF
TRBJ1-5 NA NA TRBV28 TGTGCCAGCAGCTCGTTACTCCAGCATTTT CASSSLLQHF
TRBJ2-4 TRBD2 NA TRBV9 TGTGCCAGCAGCGTAGCTAGCGGGTCCAAAAACATTCAGTACTTC CASSVASGSKNIQYF
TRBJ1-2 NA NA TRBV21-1 TGTGCCAGCAGCAAAGCGCGGGACAGGGCTGGCTACACCTTC CASSKARDRAGYTF
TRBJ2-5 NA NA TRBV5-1 TGCGCCAGCAGCCCCATAGGGGAAGAGACCCAGTACTTC CASSPIGEETQYF
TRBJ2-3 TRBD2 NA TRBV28 TGTGCCAGCAGTTCCCGCCGGGGGGGCACAGATACGCAGTATTTT CASSSRRGGTDTQYF
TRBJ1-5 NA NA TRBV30 TGTGCCTGGAGTGCCCTCAATCAGCCCCAGCATTTT CAWSALNQPQHF
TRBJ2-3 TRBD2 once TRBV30 TGTGCCTGGAGGGAAGGACTAGCTAGCACAGATACGCAGTATTTT CAWREGLASTDTQYF
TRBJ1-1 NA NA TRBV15 TGTGCCACCAGCAGAGATGGCCAGGGCAACACTGAAGCTTTCTTT CATSRDGQGNTEAFF
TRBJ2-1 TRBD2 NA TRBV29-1 TGCAGCGGGACTAGCGGGAGCAATGAGCAGTTCTTC CSGTSGSNEQFF
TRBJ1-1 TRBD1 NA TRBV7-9 TGTGCCAGCAGCTCGGAGGGACAGGGGGCAATGAACACTGAAGCTTTCTTT CASSSEGQGAMNTEAFF
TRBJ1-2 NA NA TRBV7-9 TGTGCCAGCATGGGAGTCGGAGGGGGGGATTTCTATGGCTACACCTTC CASMGVGGGDFYGYTF
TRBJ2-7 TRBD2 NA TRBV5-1 TGCGCCAGCAGAAAACTAGCGGCCGACTACGAGCAGTACTTC CASRKLAADYEQYF
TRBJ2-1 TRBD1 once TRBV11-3 TGTGCCAGCAGCTTTCCAGGACAGGGTCTGATCTTC CASSFPGQGLIF
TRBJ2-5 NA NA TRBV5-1 TGCGCCAGCAGCTTGCCTAGCTTTAACCAAGAGACCCAGTACTTC CASSLPSFNQETQYF
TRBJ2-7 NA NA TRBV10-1 TGCGCCAGCAGTGACGGGACTGCATCCTACGAGCAGTACTTC CASSDGTASYEQYF
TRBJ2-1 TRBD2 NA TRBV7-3 TGTGCCAGCAGTTCTACTCCGGGACTAGCGGGAGGTGAGCAGTTCTTC CASSSTPGLAGGEQFF
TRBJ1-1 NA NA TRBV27 TGTGCCAGCATCTCTAGGGGCACTGAAGCTTTCTTT CASISRGTEAFF
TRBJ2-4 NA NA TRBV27 TGTGCCAGCAGTGGGGGGGCCAAAAACATTCAGTACTTC CASSGGAKNIQYF
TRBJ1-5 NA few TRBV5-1 TGCGCCAGCAGCCACACTCCGGGTTCCAATCAGCCCCAGCATTTT CASSHTPGSNQPQHF
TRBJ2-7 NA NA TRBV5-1 TGCGCCAGCAGCGGTGACCTACAGGCGAGCAGCTACGAGCAGTACTTC CASSGDLQASSYEQYF
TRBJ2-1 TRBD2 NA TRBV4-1 TGCGCCAGCAGCCAAGGACTAGCGGGAGGGCCTCAGGGTGAGCAGTTCTTC CASSQGLAGGPQGEQFF
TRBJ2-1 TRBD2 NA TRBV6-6 TGTGCCAGCAGCGGGAGGAAGAGCTCCTACAATGAGCAGTTCTTC CASSGRKSSYNEQFF
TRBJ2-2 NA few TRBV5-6 TGTGCCAGCAGCCTCGTAATTGATCGGGACACCGGGGAGCTGTTTTTT CASSLVIDRDTGELFF
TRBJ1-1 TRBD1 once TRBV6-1 TGTGCCAGCCGACGGACAGGGGTAACTGAAGCTTTCTTT CASRRTGVTEAFF
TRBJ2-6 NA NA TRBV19 TGTGCCAGTAGGAACAGAGGGAAGAGCTCTGGGGCCAACGTCCTGACTTTC CASRNRGKSSGANVLTF
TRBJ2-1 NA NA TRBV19 TGTGCCAGTAGTATGGCCATTTACAATGAGCAGTTCTTC CASSMAIYNEQFF
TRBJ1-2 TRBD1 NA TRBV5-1 TGCGCCAGCAGCGACTGGGACAGGGGGAATGGCTACACCTTC CASSDWDRGNGYTF
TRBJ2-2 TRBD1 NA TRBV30 TGTGCCTGGAGTGTACAGGGGCTAGTTAAGGCCGCCGGGGAGCTGTTTTTT CAWSVQGLVKAAGELFF
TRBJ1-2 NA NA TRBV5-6 TGTGCCAGCAGCCCAAACAGAGCTTCGAACTATGGCTACACCTTC CASSPNRASNYGYTF
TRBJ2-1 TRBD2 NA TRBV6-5 TGTGCCAGCAGTAACGGGGGACTAGCAGCGTTCTTC CASSNGGLAAFF
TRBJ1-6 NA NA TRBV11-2 TGTGCCAGCAGCTTTACCAGGGGAGCCAATAATTCACCCCTCCACTTT CASSFTRGANNSPLHF
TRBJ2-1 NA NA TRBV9 TGTGCCAGCAGCGTAGCCTCCGGGCCTAGACAGTGGGAGCAGTTCTTC CASSVASGPRQWEQFF
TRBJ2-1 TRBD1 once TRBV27 TGTGCCAGCAGCCCACAGGGGACCTGGGCGTTTAGCTCCTACAATGAGCAGTTCTTC CASSPQGTWAFSSYNEQFF
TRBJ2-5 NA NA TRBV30 TGTGCCTGGAGTCCCCGGACTGCATACCAAGAGACCCAGTACTTC CAWSPRTAYQETQYF
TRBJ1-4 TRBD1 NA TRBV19 TGTGCCAGTTCGGACAGGGGGCTTTCGTATGAAAAACTGTTTTTT CASSDRGLSYEKLFF
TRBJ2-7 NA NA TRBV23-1 TGCGCCAGCAGTCAGCTCATCAGGGTTAGTCAGACCTACGAGCAGTACTTC CASSQLIRVSQTYEQYF
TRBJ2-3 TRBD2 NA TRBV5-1 TGCGCCAGCAGCCTCCCTAGCGGGAGAGGTGCAGATACGCAGTATTTT CASSLPSGRGADTQYF
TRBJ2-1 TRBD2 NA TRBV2 TGTGCCACCGGGACTAGCGGTGCCAATGAGCAGTTCTTC CATGTSGANEQFF
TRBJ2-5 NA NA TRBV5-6 TGTGCCAGCAGCTTGTCTCTATCTCCGCTGAAAGAGACCCAGTACTTC CASSLSLSPLKETQYF
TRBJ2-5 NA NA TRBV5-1 TGCGCCAGCAGCTCGACTCAAGAGACCCAGTACTTC CASSSTQETQYF
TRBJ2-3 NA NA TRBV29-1 TGCAGCGTTGCATTAGATACGCAGTATTTT CSVALDTQYF
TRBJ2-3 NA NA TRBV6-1 TGTGCCAGCAGGAGGGGGGGGTGGGCCACAGATACGCAGTATTTT CASRRGGWATDTQYF
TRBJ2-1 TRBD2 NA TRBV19 TGTGCCAGTAGTATACCCCGGAGGCTAGCGGGAGTCTACAATGAGCAGTTCTTC CASSIPRRLAGVYNEQFF
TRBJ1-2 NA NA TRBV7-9 TGTGCCAGCAGCTTCGGACAATTTAACTATGGCTACACCTTC CASSFGQFNYGYTF